Following are 26 T cell receptor beta chains from one sample sequenced in a study of T cell repertoires in cytomegalovirus infection. TCRdb re-called the reads through MiXCR, storing one row per CDR3 protein. The profile shows 150,000 to 200,000 distinct CDR3 sequences, 8.5% to 10% of them singletons. Sequences were obtained from PBMCs. These receptors all come from a human donor in good health (CMV status not recorded). Some clones in this sample may be carry-over from other donors' samples.

This clonotype was seen only a few times. The V and J genes are TRBV25-1 and TRBJ2-7; either TRBD1 or TRBD2 may fit D (5 bases each). V was trimmed by 2 bases and J by 3 bases, leaving 14 bases between them. The length of the CDR3 is 15 residues. Germline assignment: CDR1 MGHDK and CDR2 SYGVNS. CDR3 region: CASSEQGALIYEQYF. CDR3 bases: TGTGCCAGCAGTGAACAGGGAGCCCTTATCTACGAGCAGTACTTC.

This clonotype was counted many times. The chain couples TRBV7-8 to TRBJ1-2; D perhaps matches TRBD1 (5 bases). V was pared by 5 bases and J by 8 bases, with 18 bases between. CDR1 is SGHVS, CDR2 FQNEAQ, per germline. The CDR3 has 14 amino acids. CDR3 region: CASSRGGRRGGYTF. CDR3 coding DNA: TGTGCCAGCAGCCGGGGCGGCAGAAGGGGAGGCTACACCTTC.

In its sample, this clonotype was seen many times. The chain is built from TRBV2 and TRBJ2-4; TRBD2 might be the D (6 bases). V dropped 6 bases and J dropped 10 bases, with 16 bases sitting between them. Looked up from germline, CDR1 is SNHLY and CDR2 is FYNNEI. This CDR3 has 13 amino acids. CDR3 coding DNA: TGTGCCAGCAGATCCGGGACTCTTAGTATTCAGTACTTC. Amino acid sequence: CASRSGTLSIQYF.

This clonotype has just a few counts. The chain couples TRBV2 to TRBJ2-4; 7 bases align to TRBD1. V was clipped by 7 bases and J by 10 bases; unmatched bases: 7. This CDR3 has 12 residues. The germline CDR1 and CDR2 sequences are SNHLY and FYNNEI. Written as DNA, the CDR3 is TGTGCCAGCAAAGGACAGGCCCTTATTCAGTACTTC. Translating gives CASKGQALIQYF.

This clonotype has a count of ten or more. This chain uses TRBV7-8 with TRBJ1-2; possibly TRBD1 for D (6 bases). This CDR3 contains 18 residues. V lost 1 base and J 0 bases, leaving 18 bases between the germline ends. Germline V gene data show CDR1 as SGHVS and CDR2 as FQNEAQ. In DNA form, the CDR3 reads TGTGCCAGCAGCTTAGGGCAGGGGAGGACCTCTTCTAACTATGGCTACACCTTC. It yields the protein CASSLGQGRTSSNYGYTF.

The chain has TRBV11-2 and TRBJ2-5; 9 bases are a match to TRBD2. The CDR3 sequence is 15 residues long. The trim removed 4 bases at V and 4 bases at J, leaving 7 bases unmatched. Germline V gene sequence: CDR1 SGHAT, CDR2 FQNNGV. CDR3 sequence (DNA): TGTGCCAGCAGCTACGTAGCGGGAGTAGTAGAGACCCAGTACTTC. Translation: CASSYVAGVVETQYF. Supplemented by reference TRBV11-2 and TRBJ2-5, the full variable domain reads EAGVAQSPRYKIIEKRQSVAFWCNPISGHATLYWYQQILGQGPKLLIQFQNNGVVDDSQLPKDRFSAERLKGVDSTLKIQPAKLEDSAVYLCASSYVAGVVETQYFGPGTRLLVL.

The chain uses TRBV7-3 and TRBJ2-7; no clear D. This CDR3 region has 13 residues. Trimming took off 0 bases at V and 2 bases at J, with 5 bases between the two ends. Germline V gives CDR1 SGHTA, CDR2 FQGTGA. The CDR3: CASSLTSAYEQYF. DNA for the CDR3: TGTGCCAGCAGCTTAACGTCAGCCTACGAGCAGTACTTC.

This rearrangement joins TRBV28 to TRBJ2-7, with D hard to call. CDR3 size: 15 residues. CDR1 is MDHEN and CDR2 is SYDVKM in the germline V gene. V lost 4 bases to trimming and J lost 2 bases, with 15 bases between them. The CDR3 sequence is CASSSPAYRTYEQYF. In nucleotides, the CDR3 is TGTGCCAGCAGTTCTCCAGCTTATCGTACCTACGAGCAGTACTTC.

CDR3 loop: CASSQGNVYGYTF. In DNA form, the CDR3 reads TGTGCCAGCAGCCAAGGGAATGTTTATGGCTACACCTTC. V is TRBV14 and J is TRBJ1-2; the D is unclear. The CDR3 has 13 amino acids. Germline V lookup: CDR1 SGHDN, CDR2 FVKESK. Trimming cost V 1 base and J 5 bases, with 8 bases left between them.

The table lists this clonotype with a few counts. The V and J genes are TRBV5-6 and TRBJ2-7, with D possibly TRBD2 on 5 matching bases. The V end lost 6 bases, the J end lost 6 bases, and 10 bases lay between the germline ends. The CDR3 length is 11 residues. The germline V gene has CDR1 SGHDT and CDR2 YYEEEE. CDR3 nucleotide sequence: TGTGCCAGCACCCGGGATGGCGAGCAGTACTTC. As protein: CASTRDGEQYF.

This clonotype was observed a few times. The chain recombines TRBV7-2 with TRBJ1-5; the match to TRBD1 covers 7 bases. V was clipped by 2 bases and J by 5 bases; unmatched bases: 3. CDR3 size: 14 residues. The germline V gene encodes CDR1 SGHTA and CDR2 FQGNSA. CDR3 coding DNA: TGTGCCAGCAGCTTAATAACAGGGGATCAGCCCCAGCATTTT. It encodes CASSLITGDQPQHF.

This clonotype was counted at least ten times. V gene TRBV7-9 combines with J gene TRBJ1-1; possibly TRBD1 for D (5 bases). V was clipped by 3 bases and J by 4 bases, with 15 bases between them. Germline V gives CDR1 SEHNR, CDR2 FQNEAQ (reference sequence). The CDR3 runs 15 residues. The CDR3 sequence: CASSLRGSLGTEAFF. The DNA for the CDR3 is TGTGCCAGCAGCTTGAGGGGTTCGTTGGGCACTGAAGCTTTCTTT.

This CDR3 is CASRFTSGRNEQFF. In DNA form, the CDR3 reads TGTGCCAGCAGATTTACTAGCGGGAGGAATGAGCAGTTCTTC. The V and J genes are TRBV6-2 or TRBV6-3 and TRBJ2-1, with TRBD2 identical over 12 bases. The V segment lost 6 bases and the J segment 7 bases; nucleotides outside the gene matches: 4. The CDR3 has 14 residues. Germline V gene sequence: CDR1 MNHEY, CDR2 SVGEGT.

Remarks on this clonotype: An end of the junction does not agree with germline; a read error may underlie this. V gene TRBV12-3 or TRBV12-4 combines with J gene TRBJ1-2, with 7 bases identical to TRBD1. The CDR3 has 13 amino acids. CDR3 residues: CASIRTGNYDYTF. The CDR3 DNA is TGTGCCAGCATCAGGACAGGAAACTATGACTACACCTTC.

This CDR3 is CASSRATYGYTF. In DNA, the CDR3 is TGTGCCAGCAGCCGGGCTACTTATGGCTACACCTTC. The chain recombines TRBV7-2 with TRBJ1-2; D is unresolved. The CDR3 has 12 residues. The germline V gene encodes CDR1 SGHTA and CDR2 FQGNSA. The V gene lost 5 bases and the J gene lost 5 bases, with 9 bases spanning the gap.

The table lists this clonotype with many counts. This rearrangement joins TRBV7-2 to TRBJ1-2; D remains ambiguous. Germline V gives CDR1 SGHTA, CDR2 FQGNSA. This CDR3 contains 13 residues. V dropped 0 bases and J dropped 4 bases, with 6 bases sitting between them. The CDR3 DNA sequence: TGTGCCAGCAGCTTAGCGCTCTCCTATGGCTACACCTTC. This codes for CASSLALSYGYTF.

V usage is TRBV2 and J usage is TRBJ1-2; tentative D call: TRBD1 (5 bases). Germline-derived CDR1 and CDR2 are SNHLY and FYNNEI. The CDR3 extends over 17 amino acids. Trimming left V 6 bases short and J 3 bases short, with 23 bases between. The CDR3 coding sequence is TGTGCCAGCAGGGGGGGGGGGGGTGGAATTTTGTACTATGGCTACACCTTC. Amino acids: CASRGGGGGILYYGYTF.

Many counts were recorded for this clonotype. J is TRBJ1-5 and V is TRBV6-1, with TRBD1 as a possible D gene (5 bases). CDR3 length: 16 amino acids. Looked up from germline, CDR1 is MNHNS and CDR2 is SASEGT. Trimming cost V 4 bases and J 0 bases, with 13 bases left between them. The CDR3 spells CASSGAGQGSNQPQHF. The CDR3 DNA reads TGTGCCAGCAGTGGAGCAGGACAAGGTAGCAATCAGCCCCAGCATTTT.

This clonotype was seen repeatedly, ten times or more. The rearrangement uses TRBV7-6 and TRBJ2-1; D is possibly TRBD2 (5 bases). Germline-derived CDR1 and CDR2 are SGHVS and FNYEAQ. This CDR3 is built from 14 residues. The germline V and J ends were trimmed by 6 bases and 0 bases, with 9 bases remaining between them. The CDR3 coding sequence is TGTGCCAGCAGGTTTGGAGGCTCCTACAATGAGCAGTTCTTC. This codes for CASRFGGSYNEQFF.

This rearrangement joins TRBV6-5 to TRBJ1-1, with unresolved D. CDR1 and CDR2 (germline): MNHEY, SVGAGI. V dropped 10 bases and J dropped 5 bases, with 14 bases sitting between them. The length of the CDR3 is 12 residues. This CDR3 is CAISPTQTEAFF. The CDR3 DNA reads as TGTGCCATCAGCCCGACGCAGACTGAAGCTTTCTTT.

This clonotype was recorded many times. The V and J genes are TRBV20-1 and TRBJ2-3; 14 nucleotides align to TRBD2. The CDR3 has 17 residues. The V and J ends lost 3 bases and 5 bases, in that order; junction bases with no gene match: 10. Germline V gene sequence: CDR1 DFQATT, CDR2 SNEGSKA (reference sequence). CDR3 nucleotides: TGCAGTGCTAGGGGACTAGCGGGAGCGTTTTCTAGAGATACGCAGTATTTT. This gives the protein CSARGLAGAFSRDTQYF.

The chain couples TRBV29-1 to TRBJ2-1, with a weak D call TRBD1 (5 bases). The germline V and J ends were trimmed by 7 bases and 2 bases, with 9 bases remaining between them. There are 12 residues in the CDR3. Germline lookup yields CDR1 SQVTM and CDR2 ANQGSEA. The CDR3 loop is CSGGLAYNEQFF. The CDR3 DNA reads as TGCAGCGGGGGCCTCGCCTACAATGAGCAGTTCTTC.

This clonotype was picked up many times. The V gene is TRBV7-2, the J gene TRBJ1-1; D may be TRBD1 (6 bases). The germline V gene has CDR1 SGHTA and CDR2 FQGNSA. V lost 2 bases to trimming and J lost 10 bases, with 17 bases between them. The CDR3 is made up of 14 amino acids. The CDR3 coding sequence is TGTGCCAGCAGCTTACTGTTCGGGGGCGCAGGAGCTTTCTTT. Translated: CASSLLFGGAGAFF.

This clonotype was recorded at least ten times. The chain employs TRBV28 and TRBJ2-7, with a weak D call TRBD1 (7 bases). Germline CDR1 and CDR2: MDHEN and SYDVKM. V shed 4 bases and J shed 3 bases, with 16 bases lying between them. CDR3 length: 15 residues. Here the CDR3 reads CASSSGQVGGYEQYF. Written as DNA, the CDR3 is TGTGCCAGCAGTTCAGGACAGGTGGGGGGCTACGAGCAGTACTTC.

This clonotype occurred many times. The chain employs TRBV2 and TRBJ2-3; D might be TRBD1 (6 bases). CDR3 size: 15 residues. Germline assignment: CDR1 SNHLY and CDR2 FYNNEI. Deletions cut 3 bases from V and 6 bases from J, with 16 bases between. DNA for the CDR3: TGTGCCAGCAGTGACCGGGACAACCGGGCGGATACGCAGTATTTT. This translates into CASSDRDNRADTQYF.

This clonotype was seen more than once but under ten times. J is TRBJ1-4 and V is TRBV7-6; 9 bases are shared with TRBD1. The junction had 7 bases not matched to a gene; V was cut back by 6 bases and J by 2 bases. The CDR3 is 16 amino acids. Germline CDR1 is SGHVS and CDR2 is FNYEAQ. The CDR3 loop is CASSTTGGLTNEKLFF. The CDR3 coding sequence is TGTGCCAGCAGTACCACAGGGGGCCTCACTAATGAAAAACTGTTTTTT.